This T cell receptor (beta chain) appears in the sequencing data of a study of blood T cell repertoires in COVID-19. At the level of the study: Acute and convalescent COVID-19 specimens originated in the United States, Italy and Spain.

Data came from immunoSEQ multiplex PCR; TCRdb stores just in-frame clones and leaves some out. This table has 100,000 to 150,000 clones, about four fifths appearing once. The CDR3 loop spans 13 amino acids. V trimming: 1 base; J trimming: 8 bases; junction bases outside the gene matches: 1. In germline, CDR1 is SGHRS, CDR2 YFSETQ. This clone turned up a few times. The specimen sequenced was peripheral blood. V usage is TRBV5-1 and J usage is TRBJ2-1, with 9 bases that match TRBD2. The clonotype comes from a man aged 55 to 70 with acute or convalescent COVID-19. For the CDR3, the DNA is TGCGCCAGCAGCTTGCTAGCGGGATATGAGCAGTTCTTC. Its translation is CASSLLAGYEQFF.